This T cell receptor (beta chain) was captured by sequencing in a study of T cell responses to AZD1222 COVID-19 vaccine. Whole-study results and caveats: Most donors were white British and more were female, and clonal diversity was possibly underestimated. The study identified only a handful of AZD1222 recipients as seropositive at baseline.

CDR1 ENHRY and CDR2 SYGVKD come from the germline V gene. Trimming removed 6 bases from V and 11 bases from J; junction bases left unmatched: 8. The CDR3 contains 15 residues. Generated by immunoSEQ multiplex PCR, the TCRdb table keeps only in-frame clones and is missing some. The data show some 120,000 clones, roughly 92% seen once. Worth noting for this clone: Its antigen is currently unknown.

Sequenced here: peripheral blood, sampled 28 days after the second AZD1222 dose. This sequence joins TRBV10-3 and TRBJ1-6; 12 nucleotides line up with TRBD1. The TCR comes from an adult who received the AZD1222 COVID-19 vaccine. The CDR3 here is CAIRPEGQGAPPLHF. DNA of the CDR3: TGTGCCATCAGGCCGGAGGGACAGGGGGCTCCACCCCTCCACTTT.